Reported below is one T cell receptor beta chain. This sample stems from a study of blood T cell repertoires in COVID-19. The overall study: Specimens from acute and convalescent COVID-19 originated in the United States, Italy and Spain.

J gave up 3 bases and V 2 bases, and 7 bases lay outside the gene matches. This CDR3 is built from 15 residues. Germline-derived CDR1 and CDR2 are MNHEY and SVGAGI. Original methodology: Reference gene primer amplification gave nucleated cell count estimates. Sequencing was performed with immunoSEQ multiplex PCR; in TCRdb, only in-frame clones are kept and a portion is missing. V, J and clone size derive from that table, while D and trimming were established from the DNA sequence. The profile shows about 200,000 clones, about 88% of them singletons. A Seattle source enrolled patients during active infection and followed them longitudinally.

This chain joins TRBV6-5 and TRBJ2-7, with 7 bases matching TRBD2. The receptor's source is a man aged 50 or older with COVID-19, enrolled during active disease. Sequencing used peripheral blood. CDR3 in DNA: TGTGCCAGCAGTTACAGCGGGACTTTGGGCTACGAGCAGTACTTC. Its translation: CASSYSGTLGYEQYF.